These 18 T cell receptor beta chains were all obtained from the same sample, sequenced in a study of PD-L1 blockade in urothelial cancer. Assay used: immunoSEQ multiplex PCR; TCRdb lists only in-frame clones, some missing. The sample carries approximately 91,000 clones, approximately 87% recorded once. Time point defined: peripheral blood 6 weeks after treatment start. This material consisted of PBMCs, taken around atezolizumab (anti-PD-L1) treatment. These receptors all stem from a man aged 65-85 years with urothelial cancer.

V and J are TRBV14 and TRBJ2-7; 9 nucleotides agree with TRBD1. The CDR3 loop spans 13 amino acids. Per the germline V gene, CDR1 is SGHDN and CDR2 is FVKESK. Trimming removed 0 bases from V and 11 bases from J; junction bases left unmatched: 5. As DNA, the CDR3 is TGTGCCAGCAGCCAAGAGACCACAGGGGGCAAGTACTTC. Protein sequence: CASSQETTGGKYF.

This chain joins TRBV6-5 and TRBJ2-5; the D gene is possibly TRBD1 (5 bases). The CDR3 contains 15 residues. Per germline, CDR1 MNHEY and CDR2 SVGAGI. V was trimmed by 2 bases and J by 3 bases, leaving 13 bases between them. CDR3 amino acids: CASSYGQGREETQYF. DNA for the CDR3: TGTGCCAGCAGTTACGGGCAGGGAAGGGAAGAGACCCAGTACTTC.

The V gene is TRBV6-5, the J gene TRBJ1-1, with a possible D match to TRBD1 (5 bases). CDR1 and CDR2 from the germline V gene are MNHEY and SVGAGI. The CDR3 is 14 amino acids. V lost 6 bases, J lost 1 base, and 12 bases lay in between. DNA for the CDR3: TGTGCCAGCAGCAACCCCCAGGGGAACACTGAAGCTTTCTTT. As protein: CASSNPQGNTEAFF.

The rearrangement uses TRBV11-2 and TRBJ2-7, with 7 positions matching TRBD1. CDR3 size: 13 residues. Germline V gene lookup returns CDR1 SGHAT and CDR2 FQNNGV. The V gene end was trimmed by 6 bases and the J gene end by 4 bases; junction bases not matched to a gene: 6. CDR3 amino acids: CASSHTGDYEQYF. The CDR3 bases are TGTGCCAGCAGTCACACAGGGGATTACGAGCAGTACTTC.

The chain recombines TRBV5-1 with TRBJ2-1; 9 bases match TRBD2. J lost 9 bases, V lost 4 bases, and 14 bases had no gene match. The germline gives CDR1 SGHRS, CDR2 YFSETQ. This CDR3 spans 16 amino acids. CDR3 DNA sequence: TGCGCCAGCAGCCCCCCGGGGGTAGCGGGGGTAGGTGAGCAGTTCTTC. Protein product: CASSPPGVAGVGEQFF.

This clone was seen only once. This chain connects TRBV5-6 to TRBJ2-5, with 9 positions matching TRBD1. V was pared by 1 base and J by 1 base, with 14 bases of the junction left unmatched. Germline-derived CDR1 and CDR2 are SGHDT and YYEEEE. The CDR3 loop spans 19 amino acids. The CDR3 loop is CASSLFGTGLSYLQETQYF. The CDR3 DNA follows: TGTGCCAGCAGCTTGTTCGGGACAGGGTTATCTTACCTCCAAGAGACCCAGTACTTC.

CDR3 amino acids: CASSVEGDGQIRHSGNTIYF. The CDR3 nucleotides read TGTGCCAGCAGCGTAGAGGGGGACGGACAGATTAGGCACTCTGGAAACACCATATATTTT. The chain is built from TRBV9 and TRBJ1-3; perhaps TRBD1 as D (6 bases). The CDR3 is made up of 20 amino acids. Germline-derived CDR1 and CDR2 are SGDLS and YYNGEE. V was shortened by 0 bases and J by 0 bases, with 22 bases between the two germline ends.

The chain carries TRBV28 and TRBJ2-7; 9 nucleotides agree with TRBD1. Germline V CDR1 and CDR2: MDHEN, SYDVKM. The length of the CDR3 is 13 residues. The CDR3 nucleotides are TGTGTCTCGGGACAGGGCTTGGGCTACGAGCAGTACTTC. This gives the protein CVSGQGLGYEQYF. Using reference TRBV28 and TRBJ2-7 for the parts outside the CDR3, the full variable domain is DVKVTQSSRYLVKRTGEKVFLECVQDMDHENMFWYRQDPGLGLRLIYFSYDVKMKEKGDIPEGYSVSREKKERFSLILESASTNQTSMYLCVSGQGLGYEQYFGPGTRLTVT.

CDR3 residues: CASSLTGGYSYNEQFF. CDR3 DNA sequence: TGTGCCAGCAGCTTAACGGGGGGGTATTCCTACAATGAGCAGTTCTTC. The V and J genes are TRBV7-3 and TRBJ2-1, with TRBD2 identical over 7 bases. This CDR3 comprises 16 residues. CDR1 SGHTA and CDR2 FQGTGA come from the germline V gene. Unmatched junction bases numbered 3, after V lost 0 bases and J lost 1 base.

The chain recombines TRBV5-4 with TRBJ2-1, with TRBD1 matching 11 bases. This CDR3 contains 15 residues. The J segment lost 4 bases and the V segment lost 3 bases, leaving 3 bases of the junction unmatched. Germline CDR1 and CDR2: SGHNT and YYREEE (reference sequence). The CDR3 loop reads CASSSGTGGYNEQFF. CDR3 DNA sequence: TGTGCCAGCAGCTCCGGGACAGGGGGTTACAATGAGCAGTTCTTC. Based on the CDR3 plus reference TRBV5-4 and TRBJ2-1, the full variable domain is ETGVTQSPTHLIKTRGQQVTLRCSSQSGHNTVSWYQQALGQGPQFIFQYYREEENGRGNFPPRFSGLQFPNYSSELNVNALELDDSALYLCASSSGTGGYNEQFFGPGTRLTVL.

This rearrangement joins TRBV9 to TRBJ2-3; 11 nucleotides align to TRBD2. Trimming took 0 bases from V and 1 from J; bases not matched to a gene: 4. Looked up from germline, CDR1 is SGDLS and CDR2 is YYNGEE. CDR3 length: 17 amino acids. The CDR3 loop is CASSVGVSGGGTDTQYF. CDR3 DNA: TGTGCCAGCAGCGTAGGGGTTAGCGGGGGGGGCACAGATACGCAGTATTTT. The variable domain in full, completed from reference TRBV9 and TRBJ2-3, reads DSGVTQTPKHLITATGQRVTLRCSPRSGDLSVYWYQQSLDQGLQFLIQYYNGEERAKGNILERFSAQQFPDLHSELNLSSLELGDSALYFCASSVGVSGGGTDTQYFGPGTRLTVL.

This clone has a handful of counts. The chain is built from TRBV19 and TRBJ2-7, with 8 bases identical to TRBD1. The CDR3 length is 13 residues. V lost 5 bases, J lost 3 bases, and 3 bases stayed unmatched. Germline V lookup: CDR1 LNHDA, CDR2 SQIVND (reference sequence). The CDR3: CASSLDRDYEQYF. CDR3 nucleotides: TGTGCCAGTAGTTTGGACAGGGACTACGAGCAGTACTTC. Variable domain in full (rest from reference TRBV19 and TRBJ2-7): DGGITQSPKYLFRKEGQNVTLSCEQNLNHDAMYWYRQDPGQGLRLIYYSQIVNDFQKGDIAEGYSVSREKKESFPLTVTSAQKNPTAFYLCASSLDRDYEQYFGPGTRLTVT.

On this clone itself: This sample includes further DNA sequences coding for the same CDR3. The chain joins TRBV10-3 to TRBJ2-7; D uncertain. The CDR3 sequence is 12 residues long. Trimming cost V 3 bases and J 3 bases, with 6 bases left between them. CDR1 and CDR2 (germline): ENHRY, SYGVKD. The DNA of the CDR3 is TGTGCCATCAGTGATAACAGCTACGAGCAGTACTTC. Encoded protein: CAISDNSYEQYF.

The chain employs TRBV28 and TRBJ1-3; D perhaps matches TRBD1 (6 bases). CDR1 is MDHEN and CDR2 is SYDVKM in the germline V gene. V was cut by 2 bases and J by 5 bases, with 10 bases left in between. The CDR3 sequence is 14 residues long. CDR3 in amino acids: CASSLGGGRNTIYF. The CDR3 coding sequence is TGTGCCAGCAGTTTAGGGGGCGGAAGAAACACCATATATTTT.

This rearrangement joins TRBV7-9 to TRBJ2-3; 9 nucleotides agree with TRBD2. J lost 2 bases, V lost 5 bases, and 8 bases had no gene match. Germline-derived CDR1 and CDR2 are SEHNR and FQNEAQ (reference sequence). The CDR3 totals 16 residues. The CDR3, as DNA: TGTGCCAGCAGCCCTGGCCTAGCGGGGAACACAGATACGCAGTATTTT. Translating it yields CASSPGLAGNTDTQYF.

The V gene is TRBV6-1, the J gene TRBJ2-3; tentatively, D is TRBD2 (5 bases). The CDR3 has 13 amino acids. Germline V lookup: CDR1 MNHNS, CDR2 SASEGT. The germline V and J ends were trimmed by 8 bases and 2 bases, with 11 bases remaining between them. CDR3 region: CASHSVPTDTQYF. The CDR3 bases are TGTGCCAGCCATAGCGTCCCCACAGATACGCAGTATTTT.

This clone showed up many times. The V and J genes are TRBV11-3 and TRBJ2-1, with D maybe TRBD2 (6 bases). Germline V CDR1 and CDR2: SGHNT, YENEEA. Trimming cost V 2 bases and J 7 bases, with 12 bases left between them. The CDR3 spans 14 residues. The CDR3, as DNA: TGTGCCAGCAGCTTAAGTGGGACTCGAAATGAGCAGTTCTTC. Its translation: CASSLSGTRNEQFF.

The gene calls are TRBV27 and TRBJ1-5; 7 positions agree with TRBD1. The CDR3 consists of 13 residues. The ends lost 6 bases at V and 3 bases at J; junction bases unmatched: 2. Germline V lookup: CDR1 MNHEY, CDR2 SMNVEV (reference sequence). CDR3 DNA sequence: TGTGCCAGCAGCAGGGGGTACAATCAGCCCCAGCATTTT. Translating it yields CASSRGYNQPQHF.